Listed here is a single T cell receptor (beta chain). Its antigen is still unknown. V was pared by 0 bases and J by 3 bases, with 6 bases of the junction left unmatched. This CDR3 has 16 amino acids. The germline gives CDR1 LGHNA, CDR2 YSLEER. TCRdb re-derived calls from the 5' RACE reads in MiXCR, one entry per CDR3 protein. The sample records about 300,000 distinct CDR3 sequences, approximately 19% being singletons. This specimen comes from a study of T-cell memory formation after mild COVID-19. As for the study in general: Clustering of TCRs was largely donor specific.

Notes on the study in general: Prior to infection, memory already included some responding clones, suggesting cross-reactive memory joined.

This rearrangement joins TRBV4-3 to TRBJ2-3; 7 nucleotides agree with TRBD1. This TCR came from a young man who had mild COVID-19 (a few samples of this study predate the infection). Cell type and time point are not known. The sequenced material came from PBMCs or a T cell subset sorted from them (not recorded which). The CDR3, as DNA: TGCGCCAGCAGCCAAGATCTAGGGGGCATGACAGATACGCAGTATTTT. Protein product: CASSQDLGGMTDTQYF.